This T cell receptor beta chain is from a study of long-term antiretroviral therapy in people with HIV. Version v3.0 of the immunoSEQ assay ran at survey level. Assay used: immunoSEQ multiplex PCR; TCRdb lists only in-frame clones, some missing. Of approximately 35,000 clones listed, roughly 83% were seen once; the top ten hold 3.2%. This TCR derives from a man in his late teens or twenties with HIV. The material was unsorted PBMCs, obtained 1.9 years after starting antiretroviral therapy.

The CDR3 DNA is TGCGCCAGCAGCTTGGGTGGGGCGCCGGCCAAAAACATTCAGTACTTC. Protein sequence: CASSLGGAPAKNIQYF. J is TRBJ2-4 and V is TRBV5-1; D possibly corresponds to TRBD1 (5 bases). V lost 0 bases and J lost 1, with 11 bases in between. The CDR3 is 16 amino acids. Germline V gives CDR1 SGHRS, CDR2 YFSETQ.